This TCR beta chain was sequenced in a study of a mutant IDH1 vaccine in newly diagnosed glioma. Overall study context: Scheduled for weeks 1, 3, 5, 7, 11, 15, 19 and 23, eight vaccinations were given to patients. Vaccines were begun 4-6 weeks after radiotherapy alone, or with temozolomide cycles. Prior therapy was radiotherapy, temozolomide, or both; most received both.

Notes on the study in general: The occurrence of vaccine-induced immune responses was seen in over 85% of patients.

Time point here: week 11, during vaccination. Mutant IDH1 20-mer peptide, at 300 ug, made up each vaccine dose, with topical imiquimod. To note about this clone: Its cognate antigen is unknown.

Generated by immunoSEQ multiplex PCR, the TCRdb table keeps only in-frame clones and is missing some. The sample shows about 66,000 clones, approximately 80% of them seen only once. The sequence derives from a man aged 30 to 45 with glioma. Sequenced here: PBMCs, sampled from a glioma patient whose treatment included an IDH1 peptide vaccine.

CDR3 loop: CASIGQVQETQYF. In DNA form, the CDR3 reads TGTGCCAGCATTGGACAGGTTCAAGAGACCCAGTACTTC. The rearrangement joins TRBV7-9 to TRBJ2-5; 7 nucleotides match TRBD1. The CDR3 extends over 13 amino acids. With 7 bases clipped from V and 2 bases from J, the junction kept 4 bases outside the gene matches. CDR1 SEHNR and CDR2 FQNEAQ come from the germline V gene (reference sequence).